Below, 19 T cell receptor beta chains from the same sample are listed, as sequenced in a study of cytomegalovirus exposure and HLA in healthy donors. The study ran its PCR with 60 Vbeta and 13 Jbeta primers. Using immunoSEQ multiplex PCR, the repertoire was profiled, and TCRdb retains in-frame clones only, with some absent. The sample includes 150,000 to 200,000 clones, approximately 80% seen only once; the top ten take approximately 2.1%. Specimen: PBMCs. These receptors all come from a woman aged 18-29 years in good health and CMV-seronegative.

The chain couples TRBV7-2 to TRBJ2-5, with 7 bases that match TRBD2. With V trimmed by 1 base and J by 1 base, 3 bases remained unmatched. Germline V gives CDR1 SGHTA, CDR2 FQGNSA. The CDR3 is 15 residues long. The CDR3: CASSLVSSGQETQYF. The CDR3 DNA reads TGTGCCAGCAGCTTAGTTTCTAGCGGCCAAGAGACCCAGTACTTC.

This clone appeared a few times. This chain links TRBV2 with TRBJ1-5; D is uncertain. CDR1 is SNHLY, CDR2 FYNNEI, per germline. Trimming removed 0 bases from V and 7 bases from J, with 13 bases in between. This CDR3 has 15 residues. The CDR3 reads CASSEARASPQPQHF. In nucleotides, the CDR3 is TGTGCCAGCAGTGAAGCGAGGGCAAGTCCCCAGCCCCAGCATTTT.

The chain has TRBV4-1 and TRBJ1-2, with no clear D. V was trimmed by 0 bases and J by 0 bases, leaving 8 bases between them. The CDR3 covers 15 residues. From germline, CDR1 is MGHRA and CDR2 YSYEKL. The CDR3 loop reads CASSQDLRANYGYTF. CDR3 sequence (DNA): TGCGCCAGCAGCCAAGATCTTCGAGCTAACTATGGCTACACCTTC.

This rearrangement joins TRBV6-6 to TRBJ2-7; 7 bases are a match to TRBD2. Per the germline V gene, CDR1 is MNHNY and CDR2 is SVGAGI (reference sequence). CDR3 length equals 15 residues. The trim removed 2 bases at V and 2 bases at J, leaving 6 bases unmatched. CDR3 protein: CASSYGSGGAYEQYF. In DNA, the CDR3 is TGTGCCAGCAGTTACGGTTCGGGGGGAGCCTACGAGCAGTACTTC.

The rearrangement joins TRBV29-1 to TRBJ1-2; weak D call: TRBD1 (6 bases). This CDR3 has 12 amino acids. Trimming removed 4 bases at V and 5 bases at J, with 11 bases between. Germline V lookup: CDR1 SQVTM, CDR2 ANQGSEA. The CDR3 sequence is CSVVQGSYGYTF. DNA of the CDR3: TGCAGCGTTGTTCAGGGGTCGTATGGCTACACCTTC.

The V call is TRBV15, the J call TRBJ2-1; 10 nucleotides match TRBD2. The CDR3 loop spans 17 amino acids. Germline CDR1 LNHNV, CDR2 YYDKDF (reference sequence). After removal of 6 bases from V and 4 bases from J, the junction contained 12 bases not matched to a gene. DNA of the CDR3: TGTGCCACCAGTAAGCGGACGACTAGCGGGCTTTACAATGAGCAGTTCTTC. Protein: CATSKRTTSGLYNEQFF.

This clone is classed as medium-sized (0.01 to 0.1%). The chain uses TRBV5-1 and TRBJ2-3; D might be TRBD1 (6 bases). The CDR3 covers 15 residues. CDR1 and CDR2 from the germline V gene are SGHRS and YFSETQ. Trimming took off 2 bases at V and 0 bases at J, with 10 bases between the two ends. CDR3 region: CASSFEGVSTDTQYF. Written as DNA, the CDR3 is TGCGCCAGCAGCTTCGAGGGGGTAAGCACAGATACGCAGTATTTT. Full variable domain (outside the CDR3, taken from reference TRBV5-1 and TRBJ2-3): KAGVTQTPRYLIKTRGQQVTLSCSPISGHRSVSWYQQTPGQGLQFLFEYFSETQRNKGNFPGRFSGRQFSNSRSEMNVSTLELGDSALYLCASSFEGVSTDTQYFGPGTRLTVL.

The chain carries TRBV5-4 and TRBJ2-3, with D possibly TRBD2 on 5 matching bases. V gave up 1 base and J gave up 1 base, with 10 bases separating them. CDR3 length: 15 amino acids. CDR1 SGHNT and CDR2 YYREEE come from the germline V gene (reference sequence). The CDR3, as DNA: TGTGCCAGCAGCTTGCCCGGGGAACGCACAGATACGCAGTATTTT. Translated: CASSLPGERTDTQYF. The full variable domain, completed using reference TRBV5-4 and TRBJ2-3, is ETGVTQSPTHLIKTRGQQVTLRCSSQSGHNTVSWYQQALGQGPQFIFQYYREEENGRGNFPPRFSGLQFPNYSSELNVNALELDDSALYLCASSLPGERTDTQYFGPGTRLTVL.

This CDR3 is CASSPVKGGAGETQYF. CDR3 DNA: TGTGCCAGCTCACCAGTCAAAGGGGGCGCAGGGGAGACCCAGTACTTC. The V call is TRBV18, the J call TRBJ2-5; 7 bases fit TRBD1. The V gene's germline CDR1 is KGHSH and CDR2 LQKENI. V was clipped by 2 bases and J by 5 bases; unmatched bases: 11. The length of the CDR3 is 16 residues. The full variable domain, in which reference TRBV18 and TRBJ2-5 provide the parts outside the CDR3, is NAGVMQNPRHLVRRRGQEARLRCSPMKGHSHVYWYRQLPEEGLKFMVYLQKENIIDESGMPKERFSAEFPKEGPSILRIQQVVRGDSAAYFCASSPVKGGAGETQYFGPGTRLLVL.

The J gene is TRBJ1-6, the V gene TRBV5-1; D unresolved. Germline loops: CDR1 SGHRS, CDR2 YFSETQ. V lost 2 bases and J lost 7, with 10 bases in between. This CDR3 region has 14 residues. The CDR3 loop is CASSFPGENSPLHF. The DNA of the CDR3 is TGCGCCAGCAGCTTCCCCGGTGAAAATTCACCCCTCCACTTT.

The chain combines TRBV19 with TRBJ1-1; 7 bases agree with TRBD1. Germline-derived CDR1 and CDR2 are LNHDA and SQIVND (reference sequence). Trimming cost V 6 bases and J 3 bases; bases outside gene matches: 10. The length of the CDR3 is 15 residues. The CDR3 region is CASRGPGGRDTEAFF. The CDR3 bases are TGTGCCAGTAGAGGGCCAGGGGGTCGGGACACTGAAGCTTTCTTT.

The rearrangement links TRBV6-6 to TRBJ1-1, with unresolved D. V lost 6 bases and J lost 0, with 11 bases in between. CDR3 length: 14 residues. Germline lookup yields CDR1 MNHNY and CDR2 SVGAGI (reference sequence). CDR3 bases: TGTGCCAGCAGCCCCCAGGCATTGAACACTGAAGCTTTCTTT. Translated: CASSPQALNTEAFF.

The chain carries TRBV6-5 and TRBJ2-2; 7 positions match TRBD1. Germline V gene data show CDR1 as MNHEY and CDR2 as SVGAGI. The trim removed 2 bases at V and 5 bases at J, leaving 8 bases unmatched. The CDR3 runs to 16 residues. CDR3 sequence: CASSYPRQGRTGELFF. The DNA for the CDR3 is TGTGCCAGCAGTTACCCGAGACAGGGAAGGACCGGGGAGCTGTTTTTT.

The J gene is TRBJ1-5, the V gene TRBV28, with TRBD1 matching over 7 bases. The V segment lost 2 bases and the J segment 6 bases; nucleotides outside the gene matches: 10. Germline-derived CDR1 and CDR2 are MDHEN and SYDVKM. The length of the CDR3 is 16 residues. The CDR3 spells CASSLPRQGMIQPQHF. The CDR3 region has the DNA TGTGCCAGCAGTTTACCAAGACAGGGAATGATTCAGCCCCAGCATTTT.

This clone appeared a single time. The genes are TRBV2 and TRBJ2-5, with 13 bases fitting TRBD2. TRBJ2-7 explains the end of the DNA better; the J call may be wrong. CDR1 is SNHLY and CDR2 is FYNNEI in the germline V gene. The CDR3 sequence is 16 residues long. The CDR3 sequence is CASSDWTSGSPYEQYF. CDR3 DNA sequence: TGTGCCAGCAGTGACTGGACTAGCGGGAGTCCCTACGAGCAGTACTTC.

The chain is built from TRBV18 and TRBJ2-4, with D perhaps TRBD1 (7 bases). The CDR3 spans 16 residues. The germline V gene encodes CDR1 KGHSH and CDR2 LQKENI. V shed 2 bases and J shed 1 base, with 12 bases lying between them. CDR3 sequence (DNA): TGTGCCAGCTCACCAGGAGGGGGCACGGCCAAAAACATTCAGTACTTC. It is translated as CASSPGGGTAKNIQYF.

This clone was detected only once. This chain links TRBV11-2 with TRBJ2-1; D perhaps matches TRBD2 (6 bases). The length of the CDR3 is 16 residues. Trimming removed 2 bases from V and 5 bases from J, with 16 bases in between. Germline values: CDR1 SGHAT, CDR2 FQNNGV. CDR3 bases: TGTGCCAGCAGCTTATGGGCGGGACGCGTAGACAATGAGCAGTTCTTC. Its protein is CASSLWAGRVDNEQFF.

The chain links TRBV28 to TRBJ2-3; TRBD2 matches 8 bases. Germline values: CDR1 MDHEN, CDR2 SYDVKM. The CDR3 is 19 amino acids. J was trimmed by 2 bases and V by 1 base; bases with no gene match: 14. The DNA of the CDR3 is TGTGCCAGCAGTTTATATCTCCCCGGGGGGGTAAGAACCACAGATACGCAGTATTTT. Protein product: CASSLYLPGGVRTTDTQYF.

The chain has TRBV21-1 and TRBJ1-2; TRBD1, the table's D call, lacks a check against the DNA. TRBV21-1 is a recognized pseudogene. This CDR3 has 12 amino acids. In DNA, the CDR3 is TGTGCCAGCGGACCGGACAGGGACGGCTACACCTTC. This gives the protein CASGPDRDGYTF.